Below, one T cell receptor (beta chain) is given with its context. A single count supports this clone. No antigen is known for it. It has no much larger one-base neighbor in the sample; base qualities were not kept. The immunoSEQ Assay, a bias-controlled multiplex PCR, was used to amplify TCRbeta CDR3 regions from genomic DNA. The authors' pipeline ran thus. Nucleated cell counts per sample were estimated from amplification of reference gene primers within the assay. To quantify the absolute abundance of each unique TCRbeta CDR3 rearrangement, sequence reads were collapsed and filtered. For each sample, productive Simpson clonality was calculated as the square root of Simpson's diversity index across productive rearrangements. As stored in TCRdb, this immuneACCESS dataset retains in-frame rearrangements with V and J assigned. A fraction of the clones does not appear; measured against another copy, unresolved V genes explain less than half of the discrepancy, and the remainder lacks a known reason. The D gene and trimming were derived from the DNA, and the V and J assignments and clone size from that table. Recorded for this sample are 140,000 to 150,000 clones; 80% to 85% of them occurred a single time. The biggest ten clones account for roughly 8% of the sample.

Reading from cysteine to phenylalanine, the CDR3 counts 13 amino acids. CDR3 DNA is the only sequence kept; it has 39 bases, read in frame from the first base. CDR1 and CDR2 (SGHTA, FQGNSA) derive from the germline V gene. V is shortened by 1 base, J by 9 bases, and the region joining them spans 10 bases. This entry belongs to a study of blood T cell repertoires in COVID-19 (dated by TCRdb to about 2020). Regarding the complete study: Collaborator samples came from the United States, Italy and Spain and covered acute and convalescent phases of COVID-19. Samples were obtained from the ongoing ImmuneRACE study (first 160 participants) and from some 1,200 subjects provided by 6 global collaborators. Subjects who had been exposed to COVID-19, were actively infected with it, or had recovered from it provided the deeply sampled blood TCRbeta repertoires that made up the dataset. The repertoires were released in a freely available public database intended as a resource for research on the immune response to SARS-CoV-2. Where available, HLA class I and class II types were taken from metadata supplied by the sample provider and were not determined by assay-based typing. Nearly every sample came with metadata listing a de-identified subject ID, COVID-19 status, age in years and sex. The material from the prospective study consisted of cDNA or gDNA derived from T cells, B-cell-depleted T cells, or PBMCs. The investigation overall reported the following: The quantity of clinical and demographic metadata differed by source and by participant and was supplied without curation.

Whole blood was collected in K2EDTA tubes by collaborating institutions according to the institutions' own protocols. For TCRbeta analysis, collaborators shipped samples in one of three forms: frozen whole blood, isolated PBMCs, or DNA extracted from either of those sample types. Source material: peripheral blood. The origin of this receptor is a human donor in a cohort sampled during active COVID-19. Recombination linked TRBV7-2 to TRBJ2-1; 6 matching bases give a weak D call of TRBD1. The nucleotides are TGTGCCAGCAGCTTAGGACAGGAAATTGAGCAGTTCTTC. It translates as CASSLGQEIEQFF.